This is a list of T cell receptor beta chains from one sample in a study of shared clonotypes between healthy human individuals. Measured with immunoSEQ multiplex PCR; TCRdb has only the in-frame clones, and not every one. The sample lists 900,000 to 1,200,000 clones, approximately 80% occurring once. The specimen was memory CD4+ T cells from PBMCs. These receptors came from a man younger than 35 in good health. Some clones in this sample may be carry-over from other donors' samples. The CDR3 runs from the conserved cysteine through the conserved F or W. The D gene is left open where the match is weak. Where a row states a size, it is once, few, many or the class of an expanded clone; other rows omit it.

V gene	D gene	clone size	J gene	CDR3 protein	CDR3 DNA
TRBV19	.	many	TRBJ2-3	CASSIGENTQYF	TGTGCCAGTAGTATAGGAGAGAATACGCAGTATTTT
TRBV11-3	.	once	TRBJ1-4	CASSPGSDSEATNEKLFF	TGTGCCAGCAGCCCCGGGTCGGACAGCGAGGCAACTAATGAAAAACTGTTTTTT
TRBV28	.	.	TRBJ2-7	CASSLAGIDEQYF	TGTGCCAGCAGTTTAGCAGGGATTGACGAGCAGTACTTC
TRBV6-6	.	.	TRBJ1-1	CASSRGPNTEAFF	TGTGCCAGCAGTAGAGGCCCCAACACTGAAGCTTTCTTT
TRBV7-6	.	.	TRBJ2-3	CASSFTGSGTQYF	TGTGCCAGCAGCTTTACAGGGAGTGGTACGCAGTATTTT
TRBV2	TRBD2	.	TRBJ2-7	CASSGTSYLPYEQYF	TGTGCCAGCAGTGGGACTAGTTACCTCCCCTACGAGCAGTACTTC
TRBV18	.	few	TRBJ2-7	CASSPGGSYEQYF	TGTGCCAGCTCACCAGGGGGTTCCTACGAGCAGTACTTC
TRBV18	.	.	TRBJ1-1	CASSPQPGMNTEAFF	TGTGCCAGCTCACCCCAACCGGGTATGAACACTGAAGCTTTCTTT
TRBV7-8	.	.	TRBJ2-2	CASSLASGELFF	TGTGCCAGCAGCTTAGCGTCCGGGGAGCTGTTTTTT
TRBV30	.	.	TRBJ2-1	CAWSAASSLNEQFF	TGTGCCTGGAGTGCGGCTAGCTCTCTCAATGAGCAGTTCTTC
TRBV7-9	TRBD2	.	TRBJ2-5	CASSPTGLAKETQYF	TGTGCCAGCAGCCCCACGGGACTAGCCAAAGAGACCCAGTACTTC
TRBV5-1	.	.	TRBJ2-7	CASSLTGEQYF	TGTGCCAGCAGCTTGACGGGGGAGCAGTACTTC
TRBV15	.	.	TRBJ2-2	CATSSLGELFF	TGTGCCACCAGCTCCCTTGGGGAGCTGTTTTTT
TRBV9	TRBD1	.	TRBJ2-2	CASSASGTADTGELFF	TGTGCCAGCAGCGCATCCGGGACAGCGGACACCGGGGAGCTGTTTTTT
TRBV7-3	.	.	TRBJ2-3	CASSLLLTDTQYF	TGTGCCAGCAGCTTATTACTCACAGATACGCAGTATTTT
TRBV5-1	.	.	TRBJ2-3	CASSFNTGSRTDTQYF	TGCGCCAGCAGCTTTAACACCGGCTCCCGAACAGATACGCAGTATTTT
TRBV5-6	.	.	TRBJ2-1	CASSPPTGYNEQFF	TGTGCCAGCAGCCCCCCGACAGGATACAATGAGCAGTTCTTC
TRBV5-1	.	.	TRBJ2-3	CASSLGNGKSRDTQYF	TGCGCCAGCAGCTTAGGAAACGGGAAGTCCAGGGATACGCAGTATTTT
TRBV5-1	.	few	TRBJ2-7	CASSGTGIQQYF	TGCGCCAGCAGCGGAACAGGGATTCAGCAGTACTTC
TRBV28	TRBD1	few	TRBJ1-5	CASSSLPGQGDSYSNQPQHF	TGTGCCAGCAGTTCACTTCCGGGACAGGGGGATAGCTATAGCAATCAGCCCCAGCATTTT
TRBV28	.	.	TRBJ1-4	CASSPPRANEKLFF	TGTGCCAGCAGTCCCCCCAGGGCTAATGAAAAACTGTTTTTT
TRBV30	.	once	TRBJ1-1	CAWRYDSPGAEAFF	TGTGCCTGGAGGTACGACTCTCCTGGGGCTGAGGCTTTCTTT
TRBV19	TRBD1	few	TRBJ2-7	CASMTGTGLSREQYF	TGTGCCAGTATGACCGGGACAGGGTTGTCTCGGGAGCAGTACTTC
TRBV7-9	TRBD2	.	TRBJ2-7	CASSQLGLAARSQYF	TGTGCCAGCAGCCAGCTTGGACTAGCGGCACGGTCGCAGTACTTC
TRBV7-9	TRBD1	.	TRBJ2-2	CASSRRQGAAGELFF	TGTGCCAGCAGCCGCCGACAGGGGGCAGCCGGGGAGCTGTTTTTT
TRBV10-3	TRBD1	.	TRBJ2-7	CAISLIKPGQQGTYEQYF	TGTGCCATCAGTTTAATTAAACCGGGACAGCAGGGGACCTACGAGCAGTACTTC
TRBV4-1	TRBD2	.	TRBJ2-7	CASSLSRTSGSHPTGYEQYF	TGCGCCAGCAGCCTTTCGAGGACTAGCGGGAGCCATCCCACGGGCTACGAGCAGTACTTC
TRBV2	.	once	TRBJ1-4	CASSGGWEKLFF	TGTGCCAGCAGCGGGGGGTGGGAAAAACTGTTTTTT
TRBV6-1	.	many	TRBJ1-5	CASSERRGLSNQPQHF	TGTGCCAGCAGTGAACGTCGAGGACTGAGCAATCAGCCCCAGCATTTT
TRBV5-6	.	many	TRBJ2-7	CASSWTQSTYEQYF	TGTGCCAGCAGCTGGACACAGAGCACCTACGAGCAGTACTTC
TRBV9	TRBD1	.	TRBJ2-3	CASSVDLRGRNTQYF	TGTGCCAGCAGCGTAGACCTAAGGGGGCGGAATACGCAGTATTTT
TRBV15	TRBD1	.	TRBJ2-7	CATGTGRAYEQYF	TGTGCCACTGGGACAGGGAGAGCCTACGAGCAGTACTTC
TRBV6-5	.	.	TRBJ2-1	CASSLQDNNEQFF	TGTGCCAGCAGCCTCCAGGATAACAATGAGCAGTTCTTC
TRBV5-1	TRBD2	once	TRBJ2-1	CASSLTSGSTNEQFF	TGCGCCAGCAGCTTGACTAGCGGTTCAACCAATGAGCAGTTCTTC
TRBV6-1	TRBD1	.	TRBJ2-5	CASSDNRGRQETQYF	TGTGCCAGCAGTGACAACAGGGGAAGGCAAGAGACCCAGTACTTC
TRBV2	TRBD2	.	TRBJ2-7	CASSASGYSYEQYF	TGTGCCAGCAGTGCTAGCGGGTACTCCTACGAGCAGTACTTC
TRBV4-1	.	once	TRBJ2-5	CASSLGGGAGQETQYF	TGCGCCAGCAGCCTCGGAGGTGGTGCGGGCCAAGAGACCCAGTACTTC
TRBV27	.	.	TRBJ2-2	CASSLRGAGELFF	TGTGCCAGCAGTTTGAGGGGTGCCGGGGAGCTGTTTTTT
TRBV7-2	.	.	TRBJ2-7	CASSPAVSHYEQYF	TGTGCCAGCAGCCCCGCGGTTAGCCACTACGAGCAGTACTTC
TRBV7-9	.	few	TRBJ1-6	CASSLEGYNSPLHF	TGTGCCAGCAGCTTAGAGGGTTATAATTCACCCCTCCACTTT
TRBV28	TRBD1	.	TRBJ2-1	CASSATGSSNEQFF	TGTGCCAGCAGTGCGACAGGGAGCTCCAATGAGCAGTTCTTC
TRBV4-2	.	.	TRBJ2-5	CASSQDSRGETQYF	TGTGCCAGCAGCCAAGATAGCAGGGGAGAGACCCAGTACTTC
TRBV29-1	.	.	TRBJ1-2	CSGGTNYGYTF	TGCAGCGGGGGCACTAACTATGGCTACACCTTC
TRBV28	TRBD2	.	TRBJ2-2	CASSYGLAENTGELFF	TGTGCCAGCAGTTACGGACTAGCGGAGAACACCGGGGAGCTGTTTTTT
TRBV28	.	many	TRBJ2-1	CASSRTASYNEQFF	TGTGCCAGCAGCCGGACAGCCTCCTACAATGAGCAGTTCTTC
TRBV7-2	.	.	TRBJ2-3	CASSPQRRLQVDTQYF	TGTGCCAGCAGCCCCCAGCGGAGGCTACAGGTAGATACGCAGTATTTT
TRBV5-1	TRBD1	.	TRBJ1-1	CASSRVDRTEAFF	TGCGCCAGCAGCCGTGTGGACAGGACAGAAGCTTTCTTT
TRBV7-9	.	many	TRBJ2-5	CASSLAIETQYF	TGTGCCAGCAGCTTAGCGATCGAGACCCAGTACTTC
TRBV6-1	.	.	TRBJ2-1	CAGAEGTYNEQFF	TGTGCCGGAGCGGAGGGCACCTACAATGAGCAGTTCTTC
TRBV20-1	.	.	TRBJ2-7	CSGGFGEQYF	TGCAGTGGTGGCTTTGGCGAGCAGTACTTC